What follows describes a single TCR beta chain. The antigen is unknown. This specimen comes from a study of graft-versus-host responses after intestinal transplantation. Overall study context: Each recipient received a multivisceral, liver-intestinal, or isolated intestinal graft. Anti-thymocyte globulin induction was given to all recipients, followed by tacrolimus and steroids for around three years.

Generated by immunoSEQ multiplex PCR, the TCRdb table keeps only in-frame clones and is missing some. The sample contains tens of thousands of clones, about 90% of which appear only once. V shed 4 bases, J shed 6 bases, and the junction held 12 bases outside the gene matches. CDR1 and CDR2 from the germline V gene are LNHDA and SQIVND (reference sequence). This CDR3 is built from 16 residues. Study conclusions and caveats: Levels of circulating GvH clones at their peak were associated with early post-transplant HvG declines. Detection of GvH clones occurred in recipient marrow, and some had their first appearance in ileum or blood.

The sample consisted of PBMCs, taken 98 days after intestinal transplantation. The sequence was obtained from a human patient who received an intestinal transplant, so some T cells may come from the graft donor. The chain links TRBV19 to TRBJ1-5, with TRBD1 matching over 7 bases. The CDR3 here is CASSSKTGMGGQPQHF. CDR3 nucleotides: TGTGCCAGTAGTAGCAAGACAGGGATGGGGGGTCAGCCCCAGCATTTT.